Described below is a single TCR beta chain sequence and its context. The antigen is not known. The data are from a study of T-cell reconstitution after alpha-beta-depleted transplantation in children. Researchers prepared the TCRbeta library using unique molecular identifiers, the study reports. Each CDR3 protein gets one entry after TCRdb re-called the PCR reads with MiXCR. The sample shows about 300,000 distinct CDR3 sequences, 10% of them seen only once. Per germline, CDR1 LGHNA and CDR2 YSLEER. V was pared by 1 base and J by 11 bases, with 14 bases of the junction left unmatched. The CDR3 is 16 amino acids. Study-wide points: Approximately two months post-transplant, alpha-beta T cells reportedly originated from several hundred expanded graft clones.

The clonotype was recovered from a boy under three years old with acute myeloid leukemia, due to receive a stem cell transplant. Sequenced material: PBMCs, taken before TCRalphabeta/CD19-depleted stem cell transplant. V and J are TRBV4-3 and TRBJ1-1, with 9 bases aligning to TRBD1. This chain's CDR3 is CASSQGAYDRGFEAFF. DNA of the CDR3: TGCGCCAGCAGCCAAGGGGCATATGACAGGGGGTTTGAGGCTTTCTTT.